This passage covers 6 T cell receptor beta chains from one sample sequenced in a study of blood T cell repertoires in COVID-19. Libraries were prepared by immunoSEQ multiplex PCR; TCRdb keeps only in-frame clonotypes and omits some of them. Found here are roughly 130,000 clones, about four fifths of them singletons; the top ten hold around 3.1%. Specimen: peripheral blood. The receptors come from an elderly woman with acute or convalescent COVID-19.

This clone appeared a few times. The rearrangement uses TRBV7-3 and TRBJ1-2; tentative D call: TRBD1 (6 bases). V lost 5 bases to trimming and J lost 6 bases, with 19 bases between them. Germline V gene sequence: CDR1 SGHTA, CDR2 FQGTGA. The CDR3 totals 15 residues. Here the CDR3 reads CASSPTPAGVDGYTF. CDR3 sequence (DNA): TGTGCCAGCAGCCCAACTCCCGCAGGGGTTGATGGCTACACCTTC.

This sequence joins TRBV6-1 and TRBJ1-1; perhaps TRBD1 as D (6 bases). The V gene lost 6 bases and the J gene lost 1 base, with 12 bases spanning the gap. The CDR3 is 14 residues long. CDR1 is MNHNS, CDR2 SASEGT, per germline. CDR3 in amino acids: CASRLGQWNTEAFF. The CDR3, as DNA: TGTGCCAGCAGACTCGGACAGTGGAACACTGAAGCTTTCTTT.

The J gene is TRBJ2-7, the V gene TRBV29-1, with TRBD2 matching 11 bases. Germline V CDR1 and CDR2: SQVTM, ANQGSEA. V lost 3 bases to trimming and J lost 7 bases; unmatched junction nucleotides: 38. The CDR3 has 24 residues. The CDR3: CSVDTWGFNRPPGLAETQGREQYF. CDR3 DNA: TGCAGCGTTGATACATGGGGGTTTAACAGGCCACCGGGACTAGCGGAGACCCAGGGTCGGGAGCAGTACTTC.

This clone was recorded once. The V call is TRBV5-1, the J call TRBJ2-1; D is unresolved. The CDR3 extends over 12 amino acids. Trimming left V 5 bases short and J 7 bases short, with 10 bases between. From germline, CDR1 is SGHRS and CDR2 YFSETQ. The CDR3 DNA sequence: TGCGCCAGCAGTTGGCAGGTAAATGAGCAGTTCTTC. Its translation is CASSWQVNEQFF.

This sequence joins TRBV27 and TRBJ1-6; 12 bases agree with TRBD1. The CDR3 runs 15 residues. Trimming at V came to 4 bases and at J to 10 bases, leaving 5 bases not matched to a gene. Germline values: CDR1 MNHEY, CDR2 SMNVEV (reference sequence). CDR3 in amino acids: CASSSGTGGISPLHF. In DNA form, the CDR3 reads TGTGCCAGCAGTTCGGGGACAGGGGGCATCTCACCCCTCCACTTT.

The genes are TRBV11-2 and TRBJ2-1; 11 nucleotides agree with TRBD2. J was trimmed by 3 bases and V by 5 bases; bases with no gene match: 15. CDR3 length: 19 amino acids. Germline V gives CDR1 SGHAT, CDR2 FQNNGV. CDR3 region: CASSPLAGGQTRFYNEQFF. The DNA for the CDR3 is TGTGCCAGCAGCCCCCTAGCGGGGGGCCAAACCCGATTCTACAATGAGCAGTTCTTC.